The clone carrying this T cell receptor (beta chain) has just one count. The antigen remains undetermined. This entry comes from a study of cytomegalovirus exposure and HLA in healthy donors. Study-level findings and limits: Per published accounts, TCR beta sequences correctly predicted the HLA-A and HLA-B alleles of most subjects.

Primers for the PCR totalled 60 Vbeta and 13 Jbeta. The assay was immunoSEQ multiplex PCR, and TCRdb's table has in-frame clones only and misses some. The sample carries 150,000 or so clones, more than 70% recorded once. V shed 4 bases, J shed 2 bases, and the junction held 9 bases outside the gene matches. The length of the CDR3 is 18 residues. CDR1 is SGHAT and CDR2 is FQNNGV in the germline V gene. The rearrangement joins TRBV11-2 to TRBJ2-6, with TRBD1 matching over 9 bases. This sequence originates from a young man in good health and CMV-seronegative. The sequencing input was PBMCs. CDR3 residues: CASSSPYRDRAGANVLTF. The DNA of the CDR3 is TGTGCCAGCAGCTCCCCTTATAGGGACAGGGCTGGGGCCAACGTCCTGACTTTC.